Listed below are T cell receptor beta chains from one sample, sequenced in a study of blood T cell repertoires in COVID-19. This table comes from immunoSEQ multiplex PCR, and its TCRdb copy is limited to in-frame clones, with some not included. Here the sample spans approximately 210,000 clones, around 82% being singletons. Sequencing was performed on peripheral blood. The receptors come from a woman aged 45 to 65 with acute or convalescent COVID-19. CDR3s include the opening cysteine and the closing phenylalanine or tryptophan. Fields, in order: V gene, clone size, J gene, D gene, CDR3 DNA, CDR3 protein. D genes are given only for firm matches. Clone size is not always given. Where it is, it says once, few, many or a class for expanded clones.

TRBV12-3/TRBV12-4	few	TRBJ1-5	-	TGTGCCAGCAGCCCACAGGTGCAGCCCCAGCATTTT	CASSPQVQPQHF
TRBV7-3	-	TRBJ2-3	-	TGTGCCAGCAGCTTGGAGGGGGGGCGCACAGATACGCAGTATTTT	CASSLEGGRTDTQYF
TRBV5-1	-	TRBJ2-7	TRBD1	TGCGCCAGCAGCTTGGGGACAGGGACCTACGAGCAGTACTTC	CASSLGTGTYEQYF
TRBV4-2	-	TRBJ2-7	-	TGTGCCAGCAGCGCGGAGTGGCGGTTAAGAGAGCAGTACTTC	CASSAEWRLREQYF
TRBV7-2	-	TRBJ1-5	-	TGTGCCAGCAGCCCGACAGGTATGGGTCATCAGCCCCAGCATTTT	CASSPTGMGHQPQHF
TRBV7-3	-	TRBJ2-1	TRBD1	TGTGCCAGCAGTACAGGGGGCGCCGGAAATGAGCAGTTCTTC	CASSTGGAGNEQFF
TRBV6-2/TRBV6-3	-	TRBJ2-1	-	TGTGCCAGCAGTTACTCCGAGGCCAATGAGCAGTTCTTC	CASSYSEANEQFF
TRBV12-5	-	TRBJ2-1	TRBD1	TGTGCTAGTGCCCCGACAGGGGTAGGGTACAATGAGCAGTTCTTC	CASAPTGVGYNEQFF
TRBV3-1/TRBV3-2	-	TRBJ2-7	TRBD1	TGTGCCAGCAGCCTTAAAGGACAGGCCGACGAGCAGTACTTC	CASSLKGQADEQYF
TRBV28	many	TRBJ1-5	-	TGTGCCAGCACCCTGGCCCGTTATAGCAATCAGCCCCAGCATTTT	CASTLARYSNQPQHF
TRBV5-4	-	TRBJ1-1	TRBD1	TGTGCCAGCAGCGGGAAGGACAGGGGAACTGAAGCTTTCTTT	CASSGKDRGTEAFF
TRBV3-1/TRBV3-2	-	TRBJ2-3	-	TGTGCCAGCAGCCAAAGTCAGGGGCAGTATTTT	CASSQSQGQYF
TRBV28	-	TRBJ2-7	-	TGTGCCAGCAAGGCAGGTTTCTACGAGCAGTACTTC	CASKAGFYEQYF
TRBV28	-	TRBJ2-5	-	TGTGCCAGCGGTAGGGAGATGGAGACCCAGTACTTC	CASGREMETQYF
TRBV28	-	TRBJ2-1	-	TGTGCCAGCAGTCCGTACAATGAGCAGTTCTTC	CASSPYNEQFF
TRBV28	few	TRBJ1-5	-	TGTGCCAGCAGGAAAGGGGCAGGGCACAATCAGCCCCAGCATTTT	CASRKGAGHNQPQHF
TRBV5-6	-	TRBJ1-2	-	TGTGCCAGCAGCTCCTCCGGGACAATACTCCCGAGGAGCTACACCTTC	CASSSSGTILPRSYTF
TRBV19	-	TRBJ1-4	-	TGTGCCAGTAGTATTCCAACAAGTACTAATGAAAAACTGTTTTTT	CASSIPTSTNEKLFF
TRBV30	-	TRBJ1-1	-	TGTGCCTGGGGGGACAATGAAGCTTTCTTT	CAWGDNEAFF
TRBV6-5	-	TRBJ1-1	-	TGTGCCAGCAGTCTTGGGGGGAGCACTGAAGCTTTCTTT	CASSLGGSTEAFF
TRBV12-3/TRBV12-4	-	TRBJ2-2	-	TGTGCCATGGGAGCGAACACCGGGGAGCTGTTTTTT	CAMGANTGELFF
TRBV18	few	TRBJ2-7	TRBD1	TGTGCCAGCTCACCACTAGCGGGACAGGGGAAGGTCCACGAGCAGTACTTC	CASSPLAGQGKVHEQYF
TRBV5-1	-	TRBJ1-2	-	TGCGCCAGCAGCTTAGGGGGTAAGGGGAACTATGGCTACACCTTC	CASSLGGKGNYGYTF
TRBV5-1	-	TRBJ2-5	-	TGCGCCAGCAGCTTGGCTGGCTTATCCCAAGAGACCCAGTACTTC	CASSLAGLSQETQYF
TRBV6-5	-	TRBJ2-5	TRBD2	TGTGCCAGCGGGGGGGACCTACAGAGGACCCAGTACTTC	CASGGDLQRTQYF
TRBV5-5	-	TRBJ2-1	TRBD2	TGTGCCAGCAGCTTGTGGTTCCCGACTAGCGGTATAGGGAATGAGCAGTTCTTC	CASSLWFPTSGIGNEQFF
TRBV11-2	-	TRBJ2-4	-	TGTGCCAGCAGCCGTAGCGTACGAGAAAGGGACATTCAGTACTTC	CASSRSVRERDIQYF
TRBV5-1	few	TRBJ2-2	-	TGCGCCAGCAGCTTGGAGCCGGGACAGAACACCGGGGAGCTGTTTTTT	CASSLEPGQNTGELFF
TRBV2	-	TRBJ1-2	-	TGTGCCAGCAGCCTAGGGGGTAACTATGGCTACACCTTC	CASSLGGNYGYTF
TRBV7-9	-	TRBJ1-5	TRBD1	TGTGCCAGCAGTGACCAGGGGGCGAATCAGCCCCAGCATTTT	CASSDQGANQPQHF
TRBV6-1	-	TRBJ1-3	-	TGTGCCAGCAGTGAAGGAGGGTTTCAAGGAAACACCATATATTTT	CASSEGGFQGNTIYF
TRBV5-1	-	TRBJ2-5	-	TGCGCCAGCAGCCGAGGCAGCGGAACTCAAGAGACCCAGTACTTC	CASSRGSGTQETQYF
TRBV4-2	-	TRBJ2-1	TRBD2	TGTGCCAGCAGCCCGACCGGGACTAGCGAATACAATGAGCAGTTCTTC	CASSPTGTSEYNEQFF
TRBV11-2	-	TRBJ1-5	-	TGTGCCAGCAGCCTAAATCGGGCGGGTCAGCCCCAGCATTTT	CASSLNRAGQPQHF
TRBV7-2	-	TRBJ2-2	TRBD2	TGTGCCAGCAGCTTGGGCGGGGGAAACACCGGGGAGCTGTTTTTT	CASSLGGGNTGELFF
TRBV4-2	-	TRBJ2-1	TRBD2	TGTGCCAGCAGCCAAGATCGGAGGACTAGCGGGAGATGGTCGCAGTTCTTC	CASSQDRRTSGRWSQFF
TRBV6-4	-	TRBJ2-5	TRBD2	TGTGCCAGCAGTGAATCTAGCGGGACGGCTCAAGAGACCCAGTACTTC	CASSESSGTAQETQYF
TRBV27	-	TRBJ2-7	TRBD2	TGTGCCAGCAGTTTATTGGGACTAGCGGGCTACGAGCAGTACTTC	CASSLLGLAGYEQYF
TRBV18	-	TRBJ2-7	-	TGTGCCAGCTCACCACAAGGGGCGCGGTACGAGCAGTACTTC	CASSPQGARYEQYF
TRBV5-1	-	TRBJ2-1	-	TGCGCCAGCAGCTTGGACGGGGGATTTTATGAGCAGTTCTTC	CASSLDGGFYEQFF
TRBV29-1	-	TRBJ1-1	-	TGCAGCGTCGGGGGGGGAGCCCGCACTGAAGCTTTCTTT	CSVGGGARTEAFF
TRBV5-1	-	TRBJ2-7	-	TGCGCCAGCAGCTTGGGATGGACATCGAACTCCTACGAGCAGTACTTC	CASSLGWTSNSYEQYF
TRBV19	-	TRBJ2-6	TRBD1	TGTGCCAGACCCCACAGGGGGGATTCCTTTGGGGCCAACGTCCTGACTTTC	CARPHRGDSFGANVLTF
TRBV4-2	-	TRBJ2-1	-	TGTGCCAGCAGCCAGTTAGCGAGCTCCTACAATGAGCAGTTCTTC	CASSQLASSYNEQFF
TRBV7-8	-	TRBJ2-3	-	TGTGCCAGCGGGGATCAAGGGGGTGGGGATACGCAGTATTTT	CASGDQGGGDTQYF
TRBV5-4	once	TRBJ2-3	TRBD2	TGTGCCAGCAGCATGACTAGCGGGAGTTCAGATACGCAGTATTTT	CASSMTSGSSDTQYF
TRBV10-3	-	TRBJ2-2	-	TGTGCCATCAGTGAACCTAGCGCGGGCACCGGGGAGCTGTTTTTT	CAISEPSAGTGELFF
TRBV7-7	-	TRBJ2-2	TRBD1	TGTGCTAGCAGCGACGACAGGGGGACGAACACCGGGGAGCTGTTTTTT	CASSDDRGTNTGELFF
TRBV6-5	few	TRBJ2-5	-	TGTGCCAGCAGTTACTTGGCGGGGCTACAAGAGACCCAGTACTTC	CASSYLAGLQETQYF
TRBV5-1	-	TRBJ2-3	TRBD2	TGCGCCAGCAGCGGACTAGCGGGAGGGAAGACAGATACGCAGTATTTT	CASSGLAGGKTDTQYF
TRBV27	few	TRBJ1-2	TRBD1	TGTGCCAGCAGCTCAGGGGGCTCCAGTGGCTACACCTTC	CASSSGGSSGYTF
TRBV24-1	-	TRBJ2-1	-	TGTGCCACCAGTGATTTGCAGGGCGGCGTGTGGGGTGAGCAGTTCTTC	CATSDLQGGVWGEQFF
TRBV18	-	TRBJ2-1	TRBD2	TGTGCCAGCTCACCCGCTAGCGGGAGAGGGTCCTACAATGAGCAGTTCTTC	CASSPASGRGSYNEQFF
TRBV5-4	-	TRBJ2-1	TRBD2	TGTGCCAGCAGCTCCTCGACTAGCGGAAGGACTGAGGAGCAGTTCTTC	CASSSSTSGRTEEQFF